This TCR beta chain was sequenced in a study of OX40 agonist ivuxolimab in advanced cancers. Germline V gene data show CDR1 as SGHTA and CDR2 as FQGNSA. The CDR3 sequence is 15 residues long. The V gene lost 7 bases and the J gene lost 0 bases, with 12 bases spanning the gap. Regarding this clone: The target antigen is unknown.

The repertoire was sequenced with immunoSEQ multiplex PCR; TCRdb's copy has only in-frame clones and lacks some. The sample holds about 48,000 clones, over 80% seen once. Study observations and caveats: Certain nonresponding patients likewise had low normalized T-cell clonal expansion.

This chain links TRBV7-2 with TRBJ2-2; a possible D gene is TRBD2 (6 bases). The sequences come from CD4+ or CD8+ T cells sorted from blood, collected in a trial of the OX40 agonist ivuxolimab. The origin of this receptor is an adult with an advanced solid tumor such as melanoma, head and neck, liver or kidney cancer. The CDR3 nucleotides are TGTGCCAGCAACCCTTCGGGGGCGAACACCGGGGAGCTGTTTTTT. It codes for CASNPSGANTGELFF.